What follows are 16 T cell receptor beta chains derived from one specimen sequenced in a study of T-cell memory formation after mild COVID-19. Using its own MiXCR run on the 5' RACE reads, TCRdb lists one record per CDR3 protein. The sample lists 80,000 to 95,000 distinct CDR3 sequences, about 23% seen once, with roughly 39% in the top ten. Source material: PBMCs or a T cell subset sorted from them (not recorded which). These receptor sequences come from a man between 18 and 29 years old who had mild COVID-19 (a few samples of this study predate the infection). Cell type and time point are not known.

This clonotype has more than one count but fewer than ten. The V call is TRBV28, the J call TRBJ1-1; D unresolved. Germline loops: CDR1 MDHEN, CDR2 SYDVKM. This CDR3 contains 14 residues. Trimming shortened V by 7 bases and J by 3 bases, and 15 bases separated the two germline ends. CDR3 nucleotides: TGTGCCAGCAAACAGCACGGGCAGGACACTGAAGCTTTCTTT. As protein: CASKQHGQDTEAFF.

This clonotype has ten or more counts. The chain carries TRBV4-3 and TRBJ2-3, with D possibly matching TRBD2 (6 bases). The CDR3 runs to 14 residues. V lost 6 bases and J lost 5, with 15 bases in between. The germline CDR1 and CDR2 sequences are LGHNA and YSLEER. CDR3 sequence (DNA): TGCGCCAGCAGTGTGGATGGGGGGAGAGATACGCAGTATTTT. It specifies CASSVDGGRDTQYF.

The CDR3 sequence: CATSRARGAGYGYTF. The CDR3 nucleotides read TGTGCCACCAGCAGAGCCCGGGGGGCGGGCTATGGCTACACCTTC. V is TRBV15 and J is TRBJ1-2; D perhaps matches TRBD1 (6 bases). V was cut by 1 base and J by 4 bases, with 13 bases left in between. The CDR3 is made up of 15 amino acids. Germline loops: CDR1 LNHNV, CDR2 YYDKDF (reference sequence).

This clonotype was counted only a few times. The chain couples TRBV7-8 to TRBJ1-2, with unresolved D. Per the germline V gene, CDR1 is SGHVS and CDR2 is FQNEAQ. The CDR3 is made up of 15 amino acids. The V gene lost 1 base and the J gene lost 2 bases, with 11 bases spanning the gap. The CDR3 sequence is CASSLGKNGNYGYTF. The CDR3 DNA reads as TGTGCCAGCAGCTTAGGGAAAAACGGAAACTATGGCTACACCTTC.

The chain links TRBV5-1 to TRBJ1-1, with a tentative D call TRBD1 (5 bases). V was pared by 4 bases and J by 1 base, with 14 bases between. Germline loops: CDR1 SGHRS, CDR2 YFSETQ. The CDR3 totals 15 residues. The CDR3: CASSQIRATNTEAFF. The CDR3 DNA is TGCGCCAGCAGCCAGATCAGGGCTACGAACACTGAAGCTTTCTTT.

In its sample, this clonotype was seen once. The chain carries TRBV27 and TRBJ2-7; 11 nucleotides line up with TRBD2. V lost 8 bases and J lost 1; bases outside the gene matches: 1. The CDR3 covers 13 residues. Germline lookup yields CDR1 MNHEY and CDR2 SMNVEV (reference sequence). In DNA form, the CDR3 reads TGTGCCAGCCGACTAGCGGGGTCCTACGAGCAGTACTTC. Translating it yields CASRLAGSYEQYF.

This rearrangement joins TRBV20-1 to TRBJ1-2; the D gene is possibly TRBD1 (6 bases). CDR3 length equals 17 residues. Trimming took off 0 bases at V and 2 bases at J, with 19 bases between the two ends. CDR1 is DFQATT and CDR2 is SNEGSKA in the germline V gene (reference sequence). This chain's CDR3 is CSARDLGGGRRNYGYTF. CDR3 nucleotide sequence: TGCAGTGCTAGAGATCTCGGGGGGGGGCGAAGGAACTATGGCTACACCTTC.

The chain employs TRBV12-3 or TRBV12-4 and TRBJ2-3, with D tentatively TRBD2 (6 bases). V gave up 7 bases and J gave up 9 bases, with 14 bases separating them. The CDR3 length is 12 residues. As DNA, the CDR3 is TGTGCCAGCATCGCTCGGGGGATGACGCAGTATTTT. Translated, it gives CASIARGMTQYF.

The table lists this clonotype with a few counts. The chain's CDR3 is CASSFEGSQETQYF. The CDR3 DNA is TGTGCCAGCAGTTTCGAGGGCAGCCAAGAGACCCAGTACTTC. This chain links TRBV12-3 or TRBV12-4 with TRBJ2-5; a weak D match, TRBD2 (5 bases). The CDR3 spans 14 residues. V was pared by 3 bases and J by 1 base, with 9 bases between.

This chain connects TRBV4-1 to TRBJ2-1; TRBD2 agrees at 7 bases. The CDR3 extends over 17 amino acids. With 0 bases clipped from V and 0 bases from J, the junction kept 5 bases outside the gene matches. Germline V gives CDR1 MGHRA, CDR2 YSYEKL. CDR3 amino acids: CASSQDPGTTSYNEQFF. The CDR3 coding sequence is TGCGCCAGCAGCCAAGACCCCGGGACTACCTCCTACAATGAGCAGTTCTTC.

This clonotype was counted a few times. CDR3 coding DNA: TGCGCCAGCAGCCATCTTGGGAGCACAGATACGCAGTATTTT. It yields the protein CASSHLGSTDTQYF. This rearrangement joins TRBV4-3 to TRBJ2-3; D is unresolved. CDR1 LGHNA and CDR2 YSLEER come from the germline V gene. Trimming shortened V by 3 bases and J by 0 bases, and 7 bases separated the two germline ends. This CDR3 region has 14 residues.

The chain links TRBV13 to TRBJ2-1; D is unclear. The CDR3 loop spans 14 amino acids. With 2 bases removed from V and 10 bases from J, the gap between germline ends came to 15 bases. Looked up from germline, CDR1 is PRHDT and CDR2 is FYEKMQ (reference sequence). CDR3 loop: CASSLRTHDWEQFF. For the CDR3, the DNA is TGTGCCAGCAGCTTAAGGACCCACGATTGGGAGCAGTTCTTC.

The gene calls are TRBV3-1 and TRBJ2-1; TRBD2 agrees at 12 bases. CDR1 and CDR2 (germline): LGHDT, YNNKEL (reference sequence). The CDR3 is 15 amino acids. The trim removed 4 bases at V and 2 bases at J, leaving 0 bases unmatched. CDR3: CASSRLAGAYNEQFF. CDR3 coding DNA: TGTGCCAGCAGCCGACTAGCGGGGGCCTACAATGAGCAGTTCTTC.

The chain links TRBV20-1 to TRBJ1-1; D gene uncertain. Germline-derived CDR1 and CDR2 are DFQATT and SNEGSKA (reference sequence). The CDR3 totals 12 residues. Trimming shortened V by 2 bases and J by 7 bases, and 11 bases separated the two germline ends. In DNA form, the CDR3 reads TGCAGTGCTAGATTTGAGTGGGGTGAAGCTTTCTTT. It specifies CSARFEWGEAFF.

The CDR3 sequence is CASSLWGAGGYNEQFF. For the CDR3, the DNA is TGTGCCAGCAGCTTATGGGGGGCCGGGGGATACAATGAGCAGTTCTTC. The chain couples TRBV5-6 to TRBJ2-1; the D call may be TRBD1 or TRBD2 (6 bases each). CDR1 and CDR2 from the germline V gene are SGHDT and YYEEEE. The CDR3 is made up of 16 amino acids. Trimming removed 2 bases from V and 4 bases from J, with 16 bases in between.

The V gene is TRBV12-3 or TRBV12-4, the J gene TRBJ1-1; TRBD1 matches 8 bases. J was trimmed by 7 bases and V by 3 bases; bases with no gene match: 7. The CDR3 length is 14 residues. The CDR3 here is CASSFSGQEFEAFF. Written as DNA, the CDR3 is TGTGCCAGCAGTTTTTCGGGACAGGAGTTTGAAGCTTTCTTT.